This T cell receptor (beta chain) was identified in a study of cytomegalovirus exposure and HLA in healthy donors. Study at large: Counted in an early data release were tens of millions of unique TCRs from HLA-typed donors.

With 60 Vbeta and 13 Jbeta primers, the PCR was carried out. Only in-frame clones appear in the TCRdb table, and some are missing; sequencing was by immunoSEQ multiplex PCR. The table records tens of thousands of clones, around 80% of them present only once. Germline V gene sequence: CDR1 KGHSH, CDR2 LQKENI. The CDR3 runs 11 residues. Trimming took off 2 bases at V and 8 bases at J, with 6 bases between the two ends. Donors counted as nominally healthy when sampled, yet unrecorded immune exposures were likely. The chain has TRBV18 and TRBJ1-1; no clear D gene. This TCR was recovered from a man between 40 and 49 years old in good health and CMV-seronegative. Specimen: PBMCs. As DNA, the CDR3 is TGTGCCAGCTCACCAGGGAGGGAAGCTTTCTTT. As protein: CASSPGREAFF.